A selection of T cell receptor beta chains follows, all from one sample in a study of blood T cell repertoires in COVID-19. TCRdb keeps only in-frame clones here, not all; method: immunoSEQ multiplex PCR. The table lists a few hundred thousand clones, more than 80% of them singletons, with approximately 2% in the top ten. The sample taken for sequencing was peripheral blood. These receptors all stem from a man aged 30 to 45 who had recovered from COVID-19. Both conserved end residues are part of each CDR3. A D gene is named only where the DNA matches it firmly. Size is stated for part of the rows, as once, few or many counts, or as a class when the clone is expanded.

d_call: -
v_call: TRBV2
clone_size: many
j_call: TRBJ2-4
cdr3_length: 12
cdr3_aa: CASHRKGGIQYF
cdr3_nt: TGTGCCAGCCACAGGAAGGGAGGCATTCAGTACTTC

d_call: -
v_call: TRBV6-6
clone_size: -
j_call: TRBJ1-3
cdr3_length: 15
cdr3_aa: CARDTTLHSGNTIYF
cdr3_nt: TGTGCCAGGGACACTACTCTACACTCTGGAAACACCATATATTTT

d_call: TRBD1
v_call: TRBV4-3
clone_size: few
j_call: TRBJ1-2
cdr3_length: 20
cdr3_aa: CASSQDWPWGQRRPNYGYTF
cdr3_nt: TGCGCCAGCAGCCAAGATTGGCCTTGGGGACAGAGGCGACCTAACTATGGCTACACCTTC

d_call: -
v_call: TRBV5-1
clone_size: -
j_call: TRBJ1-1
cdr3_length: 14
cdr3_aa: CASSLEGQNTEAFF
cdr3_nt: TGCGCCAGCAGCTTAGAGGGTCAGAACACTGAAGCTTTCTTT

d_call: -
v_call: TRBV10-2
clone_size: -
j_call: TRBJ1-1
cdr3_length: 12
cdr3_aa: CASSESKGEAFF
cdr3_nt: TGCGCCAGCAGTGAGTCGAAGGGGGAAGCTTTCTTT

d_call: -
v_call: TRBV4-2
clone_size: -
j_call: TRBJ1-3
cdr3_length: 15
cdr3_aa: CASSQGAGSGNTIYF
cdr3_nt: TGTGCCAGCAGCCAAGGGGCAGGCTCTGGAAACACCATATATTTT

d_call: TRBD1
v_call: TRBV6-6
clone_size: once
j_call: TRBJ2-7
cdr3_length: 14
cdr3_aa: CASSRTGEGYEQYF
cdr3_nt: TGTGCCAGCTCCCGGACAGGGGAGGGCTACGAGCAGTACTTC

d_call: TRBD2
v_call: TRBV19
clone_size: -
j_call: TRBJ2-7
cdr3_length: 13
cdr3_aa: CASASGGSYEQYF
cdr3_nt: TGTGCCAGTGCGAGCGGGGGTTCCTACGAGCAGTACTTC

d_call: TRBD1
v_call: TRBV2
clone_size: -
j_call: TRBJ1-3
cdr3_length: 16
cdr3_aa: CASRSLTGGTGNTIYF
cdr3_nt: TGTGCCAGCAGAAGTCTTACAGGGGGCACTGGAAACACCATATATTTT

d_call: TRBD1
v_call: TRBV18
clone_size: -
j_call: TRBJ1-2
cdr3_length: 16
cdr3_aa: CASSHTSGTGGEGYTF
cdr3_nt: TGTGCCAGCTCACACACTTCCGGGACAGGGGGAGAAGGCTACACCTTC

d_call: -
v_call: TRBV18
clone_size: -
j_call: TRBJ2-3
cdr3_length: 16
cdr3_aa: CASSPRNGGSTDTQYF
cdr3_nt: TGTGCCAGCTCTCCGAGGAATGGGGGGAGCACAGATACGCAGTATTTT

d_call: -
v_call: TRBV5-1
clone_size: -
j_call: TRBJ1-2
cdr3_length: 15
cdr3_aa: CASSVLNQGIDGYTF
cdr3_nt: TGCGCCAGCAGCGTACTAAATCAGGGGATCGATGGCTACACCTTC

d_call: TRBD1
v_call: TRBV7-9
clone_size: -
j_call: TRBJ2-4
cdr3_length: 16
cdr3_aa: CASSSQGALAKNIQYF
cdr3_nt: TGTGCCAGCAGCTCCCAGGGGGCTTTAGCCAAAAACATTCAGTACTTC

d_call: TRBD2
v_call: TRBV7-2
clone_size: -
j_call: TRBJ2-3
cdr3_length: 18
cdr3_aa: CASSLQARLAGETDTQYF
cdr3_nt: TGTGCCAGCAGCTTACAGGCGCGGCTAGCGGGGGAGACAGATACGCAGTATTTT

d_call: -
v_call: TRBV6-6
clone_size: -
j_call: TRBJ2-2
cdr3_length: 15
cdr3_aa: CASNLRADITGELFF
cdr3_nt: TGTGCCAGCAACCTCCGGGCGGACATCACCGGGGAGCTGTTTTTT

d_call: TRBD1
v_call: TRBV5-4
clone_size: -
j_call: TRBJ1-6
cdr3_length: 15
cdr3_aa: CASSSTDRRNSPLHF
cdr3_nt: TGTGCCAGCAGCTCTACGGACAGGAGGAATTCACCCCTCCACTTT

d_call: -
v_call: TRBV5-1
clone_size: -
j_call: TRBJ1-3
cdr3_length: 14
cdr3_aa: CASSGLSSGNTIYF
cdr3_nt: TGCGCCAGCAGCGGCCTTTCCTCTGGAAACACCATATATTTT

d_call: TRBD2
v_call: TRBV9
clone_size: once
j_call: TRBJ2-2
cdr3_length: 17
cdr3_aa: CASNAQTSGGNTGELFF
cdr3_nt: TGTGCCAGCAACGCCCAGACTAGCGGGGGGAACACCGGGGAGCTGTTTTTT

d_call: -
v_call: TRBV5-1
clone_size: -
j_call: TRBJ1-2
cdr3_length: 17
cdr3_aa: CASSAYGNIGQGYGYTF
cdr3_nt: TGCGCCAGCAGCGCGTACGGAAACATCGGCCAGGGGTATGGCTACACCTTC

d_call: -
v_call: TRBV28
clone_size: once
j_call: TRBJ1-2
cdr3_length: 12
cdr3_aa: CASRRAAYGYTF
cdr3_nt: TGTGCCAGCAGGCGGGCGGCCTATGGCTACACCTTC

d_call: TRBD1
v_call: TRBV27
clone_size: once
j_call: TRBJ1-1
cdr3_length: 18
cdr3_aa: CASSPDHKAGGLNTEAFF
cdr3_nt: TGTGCCAGCAGTCCCGACCATAAGGCAGGGGGCCTAAACACTGAAGCTTTCTTT

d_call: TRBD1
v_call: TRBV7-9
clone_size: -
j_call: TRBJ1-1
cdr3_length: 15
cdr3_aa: CASSAGQGAPTEAFF
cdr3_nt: TGTGCCAGCAGCGCGGGACAGGGGGCGCCGACTGAAGCTTTCTTT

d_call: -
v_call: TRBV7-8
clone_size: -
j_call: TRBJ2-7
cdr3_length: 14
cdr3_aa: CASSLGTRTYEQYF
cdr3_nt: TGTGCCAGCAGCTTAGGGACAAGAACCTACGAGCAGTACTTC